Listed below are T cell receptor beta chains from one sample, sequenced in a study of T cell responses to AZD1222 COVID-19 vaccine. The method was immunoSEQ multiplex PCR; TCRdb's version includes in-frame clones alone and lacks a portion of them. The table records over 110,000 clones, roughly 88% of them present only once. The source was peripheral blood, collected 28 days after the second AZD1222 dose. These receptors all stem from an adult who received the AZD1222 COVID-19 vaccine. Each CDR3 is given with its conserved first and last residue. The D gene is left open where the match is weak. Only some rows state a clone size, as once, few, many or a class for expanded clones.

DNA: TGTGCCAGCAGAGCGGGGGACACCGGGGAGCTGTTTTTT
CDR3: CASRAGDTGELFF
J: TRBJ2-2
size: .
D: TRBD2
V: TRBV6-5

DNA: TGTGCCATCAGAGCCACGCTAGCGGGAGCCGGGGAGCTGTTTTTT
CDR3: CAIRATLAGAGELFF
J: TRBJ2-2
size: .
D: TRBD2
V: TRBV10-3

DNA: TGCGCCAGCAGCTCCACACGACAGGGGGCACGGACCGGGGAGCTGTTTTTT
CDR3: CASSSTRQGARTGELFF
J: TRBJ2-2
size: .
D: TRBD1
V: TRBV5-1

DNA: TGTGCCAGCAGTGTAACCCTGGGACACTCGAACACTGAAGCTTTCTTT
CDR3: CASSVTLGHSNTEAFF
J: TRBJ1-1
size: .
D: .
V: TRBV2

DNA: TGTGCCAGCAGCCAAGATTTGGGCAATCCAAATGAAAAACTGTTTTTT
CDR3: CASSQDLGNPNEKLFF
J: TRBJ1-4
size: few
D: .
V: TRBV3-1/TRBV3-2

DNA: TGTGCCGGAGAAGACTCCACCGGGGAGCTGTTTTTT
CDR3: CAGEDSTGELFF
J: TRBJ2-2
size: .
D: .
V: TRBV3-1/TRBV3-2

DNA: TGTGCCAGCAGTAGGGCAGGGGGGGGTTACGAGCAGTACTTC
CDR3: CASSRAGGGYEQYF
J: TRBJ2-7
size: .
D: .
V: TRBV6-5

DNA: TGTGCCAGCAGTACCGCGGCAACTAATGAAAAACTGTTTTTT
CDR3: CASSTAATNEKLFF
J: TRBJ1-4
size: .
D: .
V: TRBV6-6

DNA: TGTGCCAGCTCGTCACGCGGACTCCGGGTCGATGAGCAGTTCTTC
CDR3: CASSSRGLRVDEQFF
J: TRBJ2-1
size: .
D: .
V: TRBV18

DNA: TGTGCCAGCAGCCTCGGACTAGCGGGAGTCAAAGAGCAGTTCTTC
CDR3: CASSLGLAGVKEQFF
J: TRBJ2-1
size: once
D: TRBD2
V: TRBV11-3

DNA: TGCAGCGTTTTGGGGACAGGGGCCACCGGGGAGCTGTTTTTT
CDR3: CSVLGTGATGELFF
J: TRBJ2-2
size: .
D: TRBD1
V: TRBV29-1

DNA: TGTGCCAGCAGCGTAGTTGCGGAATCCTACAATGAGCAGTTCTTC
CDR3: CASSVVAESYNEQFF
J: TRBJ2-1
size: .
D: .
V: TRBV9

DNA: TGTGCCAGCAGTCCGGCAACTAGCGGGATACTCGGAACCGGGGAGCTGTTTTTT
CDR3: CASSPATSGILGTGELFF
J: TRBJ2-2
size: .
D: TRBD2
V: TRBV27

DNA: TGTGCCAGTAGTATAGGGGGTGCAACTAATGAAAAACTGTTTTTT
CDR3: CASSIGGATNEKLFF
J: TRBJ1-4
size: .
D: .
V: TRBV19

DNA: TGTGCCAGCAGCTTTAGGGGACAGGGGAACACTGAAGCTTTCTTT
CDR3: CASSFRGQGNTEAFF
J: TRBJ1-1
size: .
D: TRBD1
V: TRBV5-6

DNA: TGTGCCAGCAGTTACTCGGGTATCGACTCTGGAAACACCATATATTTT
CDR3: CASSYSGIDSGNTIYF
J: TRBJ1-3
size: .
D: .
V: TRBV6-2/TRBV6-3

DNA: TGTGCCAGCAGCCCGGGACTGACTGGAAACACCATATATTTT
CDR3: CASSPGLTGNTIYF
J: TRBJ1-3
size: .
D: .
V: TRBV5-6